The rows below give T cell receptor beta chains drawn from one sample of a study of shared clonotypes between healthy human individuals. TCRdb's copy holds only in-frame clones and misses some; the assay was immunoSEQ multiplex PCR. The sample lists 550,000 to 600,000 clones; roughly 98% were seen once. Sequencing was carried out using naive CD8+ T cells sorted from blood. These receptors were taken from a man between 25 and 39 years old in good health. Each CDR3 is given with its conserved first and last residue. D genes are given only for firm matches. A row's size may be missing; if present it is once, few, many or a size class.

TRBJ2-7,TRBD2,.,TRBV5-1,TGCGCCAGCGCCTTGGGGACTAGCGCCGGCGACGAGCAGTACTTC,CASALGTSAGDEQYF
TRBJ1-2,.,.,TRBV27,TGTGCCAGCAGCGGCTCCGGGACTCTTTTAGCTAACTATGGCTACACCTTC,CASSGSGTLLANYGYTF
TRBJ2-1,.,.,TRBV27,TGTGCCAGCGCATGGGGGCAGGTCGGCGATAATGAGCAGTTCTTC,CASAWGQVGDNEQFF
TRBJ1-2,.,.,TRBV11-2,TGTGCCAGCAGCCACCTCACGGTTAACTATGGCTACACCTTC,CASSHLTVNYGYTF
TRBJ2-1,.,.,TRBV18,TGTGCCAGCTCACCTGTCTTGCCCAATGAGCAGTTCTTC,CASSPVLPNEQFF
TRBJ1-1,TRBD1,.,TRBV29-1,TGCAGCGTTAGGACAGGGGGCGTCACTGAAGCTTTCTTT,CSVRTGGVTEAFF
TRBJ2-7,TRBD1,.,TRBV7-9,TGTGCCAGCAGCTCCGGAGAACAGGGGAGTGAGCAGTACTTC,CASSSGEQGSEQYF
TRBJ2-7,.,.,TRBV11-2,TGTGCCAGCAGCTACATTAATGACTACGAGCAGTACTTC,CASSYINDYEQYF
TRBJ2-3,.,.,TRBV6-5,TGTGCCAGCAGTTACGGGATGGCAGATACGCAGTATTTT,CASSYGMADTQYF
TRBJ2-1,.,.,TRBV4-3,TGCGCCAGCAGCCAAGAGGGCGGGACGTATAGCTCCTACAATGAGCAGTTCTTC,CASSQEGGTYSSYNEQFF
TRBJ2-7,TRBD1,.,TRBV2,TGTGCCAGTACAGGGACAGGATACTACGAGCAGTACTTC,CASTGTGYYEQYF
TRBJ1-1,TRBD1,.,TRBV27,TGTGCCAGCAGTACTTACAGGGGAAACACTGAAGCTTTCTTT,CASSTYRGNTEAFF
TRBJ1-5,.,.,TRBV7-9,TGTGCCAGCAGCCTTACCGGCAATGGCAATCAGCCCCAGCATTTT,CASSLTGNGNQPQHF
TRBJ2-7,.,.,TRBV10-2,TGCGCCAGCAGTGGATCATACGAGCAGTACTTC,CASSGSYEQYF
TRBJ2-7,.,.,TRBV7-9,TGTGCCAGCAGCTTAAGCCCCCGGGTCTACTTC,CASSLSPRVYF
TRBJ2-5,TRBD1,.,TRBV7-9,TGTGCCAGCAGCGATTTGACAGGGCTAAAGGAGACCCAGTACTTC,CASSDLTGLKETQYF
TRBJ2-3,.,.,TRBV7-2,TGTGCCAGCAGCTTAGTGTGGGGGACCCCCGGCGGTACGCAGTATTTT,CASSLVWGTPGGTQYF
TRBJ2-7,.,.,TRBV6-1,TGTGCCAGCACCCGGGGCCAGACCTACGAGCAGTACTTC,CASTRGQTYEQYF
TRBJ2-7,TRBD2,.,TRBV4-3,TGCGCCAGCAGCCAAAGGCGGGAGGGCAAGGACGAGCAGTACTTC,CASSQRREGKDEQYF
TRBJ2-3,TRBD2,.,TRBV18,TGTGCCAGCTCACTCAGCGGGCGGGAGGGTCAAGATACGCAGTATTTT,CASSLSGREGQDTQYF
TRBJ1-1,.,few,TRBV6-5,TGTGCTAGTGCTGAGGGGAACACTGAAGCTTTCTTT,CASAEGNTEAFF
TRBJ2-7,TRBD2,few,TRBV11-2,TGTGCCAGCAGCTTCCCAGCGGGAGCCATCTACGAGCAGTACTTC,CASSFPAGAIYEQYF
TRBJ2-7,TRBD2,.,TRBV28,TGTGCCAGCAGTCCACGACCGGGACTAGCGCCGACCTACGAGCAGTACTTC,CASSPRPGLAPTYEQYF
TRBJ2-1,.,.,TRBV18,TGTGCCAGCTCACCACCGGGACGGGTCGGGGGTGAGCAGTTCTTC,CASSPPGRVGGEQFF
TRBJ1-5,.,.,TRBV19,TGTGCCAGTAGTTCGACCGAAAATCAGCCCCAGCATTTT,CASSSTENQPQHF
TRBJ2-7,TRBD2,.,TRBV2,TGTGCCAGCAGTGTTCGGACGGGACTAGCGGGGTACGAGCAGTACTTC,CASSVRTGLAGYEQYF